These 8 T cell receptor beta chains share one sample of origin, sequenced in a study of T cell changes during pregnancy in multiple sclerosis. Only in-frame clones appear in the TCRdb table, and some are missing; sequencing was by immunoSEQ multiplex PCR. Counted here are under 130,000 clones, around 91% occurring once; the ten biggest clones make up roughly 0.93%. Sequenced here: peripheral blood, sampled after pregnancy. These receptors originate from a female donor with multiple sclerosis, enrolled in a pregnancy study.

The chain recombines TRBV7-9 with TRBJ2-2, with 9 positions matching TRBD1. J was trimmed by 6 bases and V by 0 bases; bases with no gene match: 2. Germline V gene lookup returns CDR1 SEHNR and CDR2 FQNEAQ (reference sequence). The CDR3 has 15 residues. CDR3 sequence (DNA): TGTGCCAGCAGCTTAGCGGGGGACAGGGCCGGGGAGCTGTTTTTT. Translation: CASSLAGDRAGELFF.

This chain joins TRBV7-2 and TRBJ1-1; the match to TRBD1 covers 9 bases. The junction had 11 bases not matched to a gene; V was cut back by 5 bases and J by 1 base. Germline V gene sequence: CDR1 SGHTA, CDR2 FQGNSA. CDR3 size: 17 residues. Here the CDR3 reads CASSHIYRGRWNTEAFF. CDR3 bases: TGTGCCAGCAGCCATATTTACAGGGGGCGGTGGAACACTGAAGCTTTCTTT.

CDR3 in amino acids: CASSLSLAGGTGELFF. CDR3 bases: TGTGCCAGCAGCTTGTCACTAGCGGGCGGCACCGGGGAGCTGTTTTTT. This chain links TRBV5-4 with TRBJ2-2; 9 bases are shared with TRBD2. CDR3 length equals 16 residues. With 1 base clipped from V and 4 bases from J, the junction kept 5 bases outside the gene matches. Germline V gene sequence: CDR1 SGHNT, CDR2 YYREEE (reference sequence).

This chain uses TRBV19 with TRBJ2-5; D uncertain. This CDR3 comprises 13 residues. V was trimmed by 3 bases and J by 0 bases, leaving 5 bases between them. Germline V gene lookup returns CDR1 LNHDA and CDR2 SQIVND (reference sequence). CDR3 coding DNA: TGTGCCAGTAGTATCAGTCACCAAGAGACCCAGTACTTC. Its translation: CASSISHQETQYF.

This clone was seen just once. The chain employs TRBV5-4 and TRBJ2-2, with a possible D match to TRBD1 (6 bases). Germline V CDR1 and CDR2: SGHNT, YYREEE (reference sequence). The CDR3 contains 16 residues. Trimming cost V 2 bases and J 1 base, with 12 bases left between them. CDR3 sequence (DNA): TGTGCCAGCAGCTTTGCGACAGGAGTGAACACCGGGGAGCTGTTTTTT. Amino acids: CASSFATGVNTGELFF.

The chain links TRBV27 to TRBJ1-1, with TRBD1 identical over 7 bases. The CDR3 extends over 15 amino acids. Germline assignment: CDR1 MNHEY and CDR2 SMNVEV (reference sequence). The junction had 11 bases not matched to a gene; V was cut back by 10 bases and J by 0 bases. CDR3 amino acids: CATRLGGSLNTEAFF. For the CDR3, the DNA is TGTGCCACCAGACTAGGGGGCAGCTTGAACACTGAAGCTTTCTTT.

The chain recombines TRBV28 with TRBJ2-1, with 7 bases fitting TRBD2. V trimming: 1 base; J trimming: 8 bases; junction bases outside the gene matches: 14. The length of the CDR3 is 17 residues. CDR1 and CDR2 (germline): MDHEN, SYDVKM. The DNA of the CDR3 is TGTGCCAGCAGTTTATTGTTGGGGGGAGGGAGTCCCGATGAGCAGTTCTTC. It codes for CASSLLLGGGSPDEQFF. Complete variable domain (other parts from reference TRBV28 and TRBJ2-1): DVKVTQSSRYLVKRTGEKVFLECVQDMDHENMFWYRQDPGLGLRLIYFSYDVKMKEKGDIPEGYSVSREKKERFSLILESASTNQTSMYLCASSLLLGGGSPDEQFFGPGTRLTVL.

The chain employs TRBV13 and TRBJ2-1; TRBD1 might be the D (5 bases). The V end was cut by 5 bases, the J end by 9 bases, with 20 bases between. The germline V gene has CDR1 PRHDT and CDR2 FYEKMQ (reference sequence). This CDR3 comprises 15 residues. CDR3 region: CASSLRTGVSGEQFF. The CDR3 DNA follows: TGTGCCAGCAGCCTTAGAACAGGTGTCAGTGGTGAGCAGTTCTTC.